Below, 2 T cell receptor beta chains from the same sample are listed, as sequenced in a study of cytomegalovirus exposure and HLA in healthy donors. Use of 60 Vbeta and 13 Jbeta primers characterized the PCR. Method: immunoSEQ multiplex PCR; TCRdb's copy keeps in-frame clones and lacks some. This sample has about 43,000 clones, with roughly half found just once. What was sequenced was PBMCs. All receptors come from a man between 60 and 75 years old in good health and CMV-seronegative.

In this sample, this clone turned up a few times. This chain uses TRBV29-1 with TRBJ2-7, with 7 bases lining up with TRBD1. Germline V gene sequence: CDR1 SQVTM, CDR2 ANQGSEA. CDR3 size: 12 residues. V lost 2 bases to trimming and J lost 6 bases; unmatched junction nucleotides: 4. The CDR3 DNA reads as TGCAGCGTTGAACCTAGACAGGGCGAGCAGTACTTC. Amino acid sequence: CSVEPRQGEQYF.

The sample holds a few counts of this clone. The chain employs TRBV5-4 and TRBJ1-1, with unresolved D. CDR1 is SGHNT, CDR2 YYREEE, per germline (reference sequence). V dropped 0 bases and J dropped 8 bases, with 5 bases sitting between them. The length of the CDR3 is 11 residues. The CDR3 spells CASSLGIEAFF. CDR3 nucleotides: TGTGCCAGCAGCTTGGGTATAGAAGCTTTCTTT. Full variable domain (rest looked up from reference TRBV5-4 and TRBJ1-1): ETGVTQSPTHLIKTRGQQVTLRCSSQSGHNTVSWYQQALGQGPQFIFQYYREEENGRGNFPPRFSGLQFPNYSSELNVNALELDDSALYLCASSLGIEAFFGQGTRLTVV.